This T cell receptor (beta chain) was retrieved from a study of cytomegalovirus exposure and HLA in healthy donors. The germline CDR1 and CDR2 sequences are SGHTS and YDEGEE. Trimming took 0 bases from V and 2 from J; bases not matched to a gene: 5. This CDR3 spans 15 amino acids. Study findings and constraints: The study labeled 150 or so TCR beta chains cytomegalovirus-associated. First-cohort TCR clusters tended to co-occur in the 130 or so validation repertoires, a later analysis found.

This clone occurred once. Its antigen is still unknown. Libraries were prepared by immunoSEQ multiplex PCR; TCRdb keeps only in-frame clonotypes and omits some of them. Among fewer than 400,000 clones, more than 80% were seen once, and the ten largest hold about 0.8%. The sequencing input was PBMCs. The sequence was collected from a woman between 18 and 30 years old in good health and CMV-seronegative. The rearrangement uses TRBV5-8 and TRBJ2-7; 7 bases match TRBD1. CDR3 sequence: CASSLADRATYEQYF. CDR3 nucleotide sequence: TGTGCCAGCAGCTTGGCAGACAGGGCTACCTACGAGCAGTACTTC.